This T cell receptor (beta chain) is from a study of blood T cell repertoires in COVID-19. The CDR3 consists of 15 residues. The germline V gene has CDR1 MNHEY and CDR2 SVGAGI. Trimming took off 6 bases at V and 0 bases at J, with 12 bases between the two ends. TCRdb's table, derived via immunoSEQ multiplex PCR, lists solely in-frame clones and lacks some. The sample shows about 28,000 clones, roughly 90% of them seen only once. This sequence joins TRBV6-5 and TRBJ2-1; possibly TRBD2 for D (6 bases). The sample consisted of peripheral blood. The clonotype comes from a man aged 60 to 69 with active COVID-19. The CDR3 DNA reads as TGTGCCAGCAGCACCGGACTACCCTCCTACAATGAGCAGTTCTTC. It translates to CASSTGLPSYNEQFF.